This TCR beta chain was sequenced for a study of T cell changes during pregnancy in multiple sclerosis. Clones were sequenced by immunoSEQ multiplex PCR, and TCRdb holds only the in-frame ones, with some missing. Of 60,000 to 70,000 clones detected, 91% appear once; the ten largest clones hold over 1%. The material was peripheral blood, obtained after pregnancy. The sequence was obtained from a female donor in good health, enrolled as a control in a pregnancy study.

CDR3 DNA: TGTGCCAGCAGTTTATCGAGCACAGGTAGGGGCGGCTACACCTTC. Residues: CASSLSSTGRGGYTF. The chain couples TRBV27 to TRBJ1-2, with D maybe TRBD1 (5 bases). Looked up from germline, CDR1 is MNHEY and CDR2 is SMNVEV (reference sequence). This CDR3 spans 15 amino acids. The V and J ends lost 0 bases and 8 bases respectively, with 16 bases between them.